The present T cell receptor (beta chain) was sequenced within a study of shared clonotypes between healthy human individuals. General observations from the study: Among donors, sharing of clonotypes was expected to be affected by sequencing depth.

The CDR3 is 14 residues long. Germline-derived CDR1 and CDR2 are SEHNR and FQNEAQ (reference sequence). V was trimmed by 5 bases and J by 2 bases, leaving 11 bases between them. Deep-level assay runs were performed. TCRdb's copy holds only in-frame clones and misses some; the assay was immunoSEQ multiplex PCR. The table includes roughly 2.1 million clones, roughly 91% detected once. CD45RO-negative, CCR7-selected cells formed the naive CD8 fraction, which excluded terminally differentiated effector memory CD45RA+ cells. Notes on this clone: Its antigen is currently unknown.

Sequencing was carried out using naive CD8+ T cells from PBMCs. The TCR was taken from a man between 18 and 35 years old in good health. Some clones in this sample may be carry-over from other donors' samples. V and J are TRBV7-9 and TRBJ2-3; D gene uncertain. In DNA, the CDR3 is TGTGCCAGCAGCGCCGGGTCCTTCACAGATACGCAGTATTTT. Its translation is CASSAGSFTDTQYF.